This T cell receptor beta chain appears in the sequencing data of a study of CD8 T cells in Susac syndrome. V lost 0 bases, J lost 5 bases, and 7 bases lay in between. The CDR3 spans 14 residues. Germline V gives CDR1 MNHEY, CDR2 SVGAGI. TCR beta sequencing covered blood CD8+ and CD4+ T cells. In contrast to the negatively isolated CD8+ and CD4+ T cells, TEMRA cells were FACS-enriched. Reverse transcription of roughly 0.5 to 1 ug RNA was carried out with random hexamers. Coverage of TCR beta CDR3 amplification by immunoSEQ multiplex PCR extended to 54 Vbeta and 13 Jbeta. TCRdb re-called the immunoSEQ multiplex PCR reads through MiXCR, storing one row per CDR3 protein. Here the sample spans just over 150,000 distinct CDR3 sequences, around 95% being singletons.

The TCR was taken from a human donor with multiple sclerosis. Source material: CD8+ T cells from PBMCs. The rearrangement links TRBV6-5 to TRBJ2-2; no clear D. In DNA, the CDR3 is TGTGCCAGCAGTTACTCGAAGCTAACCGGGGAGCTGTTTTTT. Protein: CASSYSKLTGELFF.